The source of this T cell receptor beta chain is a study of cytomegalovirus exposure and HLA in healthy donors. CDR3 length: 16 amino acids. V gave up 5 bases and J gave up 1 base; unmatched junction bases: 8. Germline V CDR1 and CDR2: MDHEN, SYDVKM. Findings and caveats of the study: Later analysis suggested links between common viral pathogens and several top significant clusters.

The primer mix had 60 Vbeta and 13 Jbeta primers. Generated by immunoSEQ multiplex PCR, the TCRdb table keeps only in-frame clones and is missing some. The sample yields approximately 190,000 clones, about 80% seen once. This clone occurred once. The antigen remains unidentified. This chain links TRBV28 with TRBJ1-5; 7 nucleotides line up with TRBD1. The origin of this receptor is a woman aged 25-40 years in good health and CMV-seropositive. The specimen was PBMCs. CDR3 sequence reads: CASSPETGMSNQPQHF. CDR3 DNA sequence: TGTGCCAGCAGTCCGGAGACAGGGATGAGCAATCAGCCCCAGCATTTT.